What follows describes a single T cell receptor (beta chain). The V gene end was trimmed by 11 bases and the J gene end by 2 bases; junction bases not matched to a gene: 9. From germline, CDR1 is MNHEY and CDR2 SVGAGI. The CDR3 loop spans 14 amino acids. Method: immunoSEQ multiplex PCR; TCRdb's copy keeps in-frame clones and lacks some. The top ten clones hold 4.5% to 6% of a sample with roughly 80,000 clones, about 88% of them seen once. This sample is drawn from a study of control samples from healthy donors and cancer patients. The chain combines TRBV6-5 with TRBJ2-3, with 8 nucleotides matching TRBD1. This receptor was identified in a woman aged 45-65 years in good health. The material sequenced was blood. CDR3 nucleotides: TGTGCCGGAGGACAGGGACCACACACAGATACGCAGTATTTT. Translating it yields CAGGQGPHTDTQYF.